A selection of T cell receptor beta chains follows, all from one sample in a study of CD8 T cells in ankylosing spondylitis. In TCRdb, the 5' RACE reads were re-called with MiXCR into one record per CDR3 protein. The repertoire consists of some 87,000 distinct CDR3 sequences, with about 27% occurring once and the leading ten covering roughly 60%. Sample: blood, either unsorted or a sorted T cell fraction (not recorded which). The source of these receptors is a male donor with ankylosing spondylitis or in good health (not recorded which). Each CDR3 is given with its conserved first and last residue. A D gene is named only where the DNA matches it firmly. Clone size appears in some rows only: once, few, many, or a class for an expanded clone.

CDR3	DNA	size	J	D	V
CASSEGNYGYTF	TGCGCCAGCAGTGAAGGGAACTATGGCTACACCTTC	.	TRBJ1-2	.	TRBV10-2
CASSRSGGRNEQFF	TGTGCCAGCAGCCGGAGCGGGGGAAGGAATGAGCAGTTCTTC	.	TRBJ2-1	TRBD2	TRBV7-9
CATSRDTGTANYEQYF	TGTGCCACCAGCAGAGATACCGGGACTGCTAACTACGAGCAGTACTTC	.	TRBJ2-7	.	TRBV15
CATSSPEDGYTF	TGTGCCACCAGTAGCCCGGAGGATGGCTACACCTTC	few	TRBJ1-2	.	TRBV24-1
CASSLVLSGANVLTF	TGTGCCAGCAGCTTAGTATTAAGTGGGGCCAACGTCCTGACTTTC	.	TRBJ2-6	.	TRBV7-3
CSLGLAGGYEQFF	TGCAGTCTCGGACTAGCGGGGGGTTATGAGCAGTTCTTC	.	TRBJ2-1	TRBD2	TRBV20-1
CASSLGTEGYF	TGTGCCAGCAGTCTTGGGACCGAGGGGTACTTC	.	TRBJ2-4	.	TRBV12-3/TRBV12-4
CASSPGQGINSPLHF	TGTGCCAGCTCACCCGGACAGGGAATTAATTCACCCCTCCACTTT	.	TRBJ1-6	TRBD1	TRBV18
CSVEDPPGGSRQFF	TGCAGCGTTGAAGATCCCCCAGGGGGCAGCCGTCAGTTCTTC	.	TRBJ2-1	TRBD1	TRBV29-1
CAISALSSDTEAFF	TGTGCCATCAGTGCTTTATCTTCGGACACTGAAGCTTTCTTT	few	TRBJ1-1	.	TRBV10-3
CASSSWGLAGGDEQYF	TGTGCCAGCAGCTCTTGGGGACTAGCGGGAGGTGACGAGCAGTACTTC	many	TRBJ2-7	TRBD2	TRBV7-9
CSASDRGIPTDTQYF	TGCAGTGCTTCTGATAGGGGGATTCCCACAGATACGCAGTATTTT	.	TRBJ2-3	.	TRBV20-1
CASSRDRVSPLHF	TGCGCCAGCAGCCGGGACAGGGTGTCACCCCTCCACTTT	few	TRBJ1-6	TRBD1	TRBV5-1
CASSLRSNTGELFF	TGCGCCAGCAGTCTTCGCTCGAACACCGGGGAGCTGTTTTTT	once	TRBJ2-2	.	TRBV5-1
CASADRTSGGQETQYF	TGTGCCAGCGCCGACCGGACTAGCGGGGGACAAGAGACCCAGTACTTC	many	TRBJ2-5	TRBD2	TRBV3-1
CASSQDSEISEKLFF	TGTGCCAGCAGCCAAGATAGTGAGATTTCGGAAAAACTGTTTTTT	.	TRBJ1-4	.	TRBV3-1
CSGVNTEAFF	TGCAGCGGGGTGAACACTGAAGCTTTCTTT	many	TRBJ1-1	.	TRBV29-1
CSARGSRVTGNTIYF	TGCAGTGCTAGAGGTTCCAGGGTAACTGGAAACACCATATATTTT	.	TRBJ1-3	.	TRBV20-1
CASSLGHAGETQYF	TGTGCCAGCAGCTTAGGACATGCAGGGGAGACCCAGTACTTC	few	TRBJ2-5	.	TRBV7-2
CSARDRVGLSWEQFF	TGCAGTGCTAGAGACCGGGTAGGACTGTCGTGGGAGCAGTTCTTC	few	TRBJ2-1	.	TRBV20-1
CSARRDTEAFF	TGCAGTGCTAGACGGGACACTGAAGCTTTCTTT	few	TRBJ1-1	.	TRBV20-1
CASSLTSGTDTQYF	TGTGCCAGCAGCTTAACTAGCGGAACAGATACGCAGTATTTT	few	TRBJ2-3	.	TRBV7-3
CASSLWDSGQPQHF	TGTGCCAGCAGTTTATGGGATTCCGGGCAGCCCCAGCATTTT	.	TRBJ1-5	.	TRBV28
CASSFNRPGVLSGNTIYF	TGTGCCAGCAGTTTCAACAGGCCAGGCGTACTTTCTGGAAACACCATATATTTT	.	TRBJ1-3	.	TRBV12-3/TRBV12-4
CASSSGPGQREQYF	TGCGCCAGCAGCTCAGGGCCGGGCCAACGCGAGCAGTACTTC	few	TRBJ2-7	.	TRBV5-1
CASSSPLFGIYQETQYF	TGTGCCAGCAGTTCCCCCCTTTTTGGGATCTATCAAGAGACCCAGTACTTC	.	TRBJ2-5	.	TRBV6-5
CASALQGGYTF	TGTGCCAGCGCCCTCCAGGGCGGCTACACCTTC	.	TRBJ1-2	.	TRBV28